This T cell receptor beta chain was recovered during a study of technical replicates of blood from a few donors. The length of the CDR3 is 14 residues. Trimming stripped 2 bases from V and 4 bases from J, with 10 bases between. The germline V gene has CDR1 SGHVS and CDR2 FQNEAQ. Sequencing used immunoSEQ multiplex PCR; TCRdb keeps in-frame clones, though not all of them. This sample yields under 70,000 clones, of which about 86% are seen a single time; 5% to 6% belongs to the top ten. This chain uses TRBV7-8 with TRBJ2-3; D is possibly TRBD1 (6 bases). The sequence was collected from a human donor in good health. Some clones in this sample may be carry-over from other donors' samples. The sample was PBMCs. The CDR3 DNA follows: TGTGCCAGCAGCTTACAGGGGTGGGCAGATACGCAGTATTTT. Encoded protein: CASSLQGWADTQYF.